This T cell receptor (beta chain) was observed in a study of CD8+ T cells in alopecia areata. Across the study: Each day, treated patients took oral tofacitinib twice, at 5 to 10 mg per dose.

Regarding the study as a whole: Higher clonality than in normal scalp was seen in lesional scalp, especially alopecia totalis/universalis. Possibly because of HLA-related factors, TCR sharing was less clear across patients than in mice.

As to this clone: Its target is not known.

V gave up 9 bases and J gave up 3 bases, with 15 bases separating them. Germline assignment: CDR1 LNHDA and CDR2 SQIVND (reference sequence). This CDR3 has 13 amino acids. Treatment noted: oral pan-JAK inhibitor, 5-10 mg twice daily. Alopecia areata patients gave lesional scalp punch biopsies and peripheral blood samples. Following RNA extraction, reverse transcription yielded cDNA that acted as the sequencing template. Profiled with immunoSEQ multiplex PCR; TCRdb holds only in-frame clones, not every one. This table holds roughly 180,000 clones, 50% to 60% found once. The source of this sequence is a human donor with alopecia areata. This specimen was CD4+ T cells sorted from blood, taken at week 4, from a patient treated with tofacitinib. The chain couples TRBV19 to TRBJ2-7; D possibly corresponds to TRBD1 (6 bases). The CDR3 DNA sequence: TGTGCCAGCAGCGGTCAGGGGATCTACGAGCAGTACTTC. Residues: CASSGQGIYEQYF.